The 23 T cell receptor beta chains presented below share a single source sample, sequenced in a study of blood T cell repertoires in COVID-19. Data came from immunoSEQ multiplex PCR; TCRdb stores just in-frame clones and leaves some out. The profile shows tens of thousands of clones, roughly 90% of them singletons. Material for sequencing was peripheral blood. The receptors shown here come from a woman aged 60-70 years with active COVID-19.

As to this clone: At one end the junction does not follow the germline gene, possibly because of a read error. This chain connects TRBV10-3 to TRBJ2-5; weak D call: TRBD2 (7 bases). CDR1 and CDR2 (germline): ENHRY, SYGVKD. The CDR3 length is 14 residues. CDR3 amino acids: CAISESGGQVTQYF. In DNA form, the CDR3 reads TGTGCCATCAGTGAGTCCGGGGGGCAAGTGACCCAGTACTTC.

The V gene is TRBV9, the J gene TRBJ1-4; 9 bases agree with TRBD1. The germline CDR1 and CDR2 sequences are SGDLS and YYNGEE. The V and J ends lost 4 bases and 8 bases, in that order; junction bases with no gene match: 9. The CDR3 length is 15 residues. CDR3 bases: TGTGCCAGCAGCCCCTGGACAGGGGAGGGAGAAAAACTGTTTTTT. Its protein product is CASSPWTGEGEKLFF.

The chain is built from TRBV5-1 and TRBJ1-3, with TRBD1 identical over 9 bases. V lost 4 bases to trimming and J lost 4 bases; unmatched junction nucleotides: 12. The CDR3 has 17 residues. Germline V gene sequence: CDR1 SGHRS, CDR2 YFSETQ. CDR3 DNA sequence: TGCGCCAGCAGCCGTGACCTACAGGGGGCAGGAGGAAACACCATATATTTT. Protein product: CASSRDLQGAGGNTIYF. Full variable domain (remainder filled in from reference TRBV5-1 and TRBJ1-3): KAGVTQTPRYLIKTRGQQVTLSCSPISGHRSVSWYQQTPGQGLQFLFEYFSETQRNKGNFPGRFSGRQFSNSRSEMNVSTLELGDSALYLCASSRDLQGAGGNTIYFGEGSWLTVV.

This clone has a single count. The rearrangement uses TRBV27 and TRBJ1-5, with D perhaps TRBD1 (5 bases). The V gene's germline CDR1 is MNHEY and CDR2 SMNVEV (reference sequence). V lost 3 bases, J lost 2 bases, and 11 bases lay in between. The CDR3 is 15 amino acids. The CDR3 loop is CASSLGGVGNQPQHF. CDR3 bases: TGTGCCAGCAGTTTGGGGGGGGTCGGCAATCAGCCCCAGCATTTT.

In this sample, this clone turned up once. The chain uses TRBV5-4 and TRBJ2-5; D might be TRBD1 (5 bases). The ends were cut back, 0 bases at V and 10 bases at J, with 19 bases in the middle. CDR3 length equals 15 residues. Looked up from germline, CDR1 is SGHNT and CDR2 is YYREEE (reference sequence). This chain's CDR3 is CASSLGGPTEGDQYF. The DNA for the CDR3 is TGTGCCAGCAGCTTGGGTGGCCCCACAGAAGGGGACCAGTACTTC.

The J gene is TRBJ2-2, the V gene TRBV6-5; TRBD2 matches 9 bases. V dropped 4 bases and J dropped 6; count of bases not matched to a gene: 6. Germline assignment: CDR1 MNHEY and CDR2 SVGAGI. The CDR3 spans 15 residues. The CDR3 sequence: CASSCGGAGAGELFF. The CDR3 DNA follows: TGTGCCAGCAGTTGCGGGGGGGCTGGGGCCGGGGAGCTGTTTTTT.

The chain has TRBV6-5 and TRBJ2-7, with 10 bases identical to TRBD1. V lost 5 bases, J lost 2 bases, and 6 bases stayed unmatched. The CDR3 loop spans 15 amino acids. Germline-derived CDR1 and CDR2 are MNHEY and SVGAGI. The CDR3 here is CASSIRTGGTYEQYF. CDR3 sequence (DNA): TGTGCCAGCAGTATCCGGACAGGGGGGACCTACGAGCAGTACTTC.

This clone has only one observation. V gene TRBV5-4 combines with J gene TRBJ2-1; 9 bases map to TRBD1. CDR3 length equals 15 residues. Germline loops: CDR1 SGHNT, CDR2 YYREEE (reference sequence). Trimming cost V 2 bases and J 5 bases; bases outside gene matches: 5. CDR3 amino acids: CASSFPGQGHNEQFF. CDR3 in DNA: TGTGCCAGCAGCTTCCCGGGACAGGGCCACAATGAGCAGTTCTTC.

The chain links TRBV7-3 to TRBJ1-4; 9 bases are shared with TRBD1. Germline CDR1 SGHTA, CDR2 FQGTGA. The CDR3 contains 15 residues. V lost 5 bases and J lost 5; bases outside the gene matches: 6. CDR3 in DNA: TGTGCCAGCAGCCCGGAGGACAGGGGAAATGAAAAACTGTTTTTT. Protein product: CASSPEDRGNEKLFF.

The chain has TRBV18 and TRBJ1-1, with D possibly TRBD1 on 5 matching bases. V shed 3 bases and J shed 3 bases, with 14 bases lying between them. Germline V gives CDR1 KGHSH, CDR2 LQKENI. The CDR3 loop spans 15 amino acids. Written as DNA, the CDR3 is TGTGCCAGCTCACCCCAGAGCAGGGTAGACACTGAAGCTTTCTTT. Residues: CASSPQSRVDTEAFF.

The genes are TRBV19 and TRBJ2-2, with 9 positions matching TRBD1. The germline CDR1 and CDR2 sequences are LNHDA and SQIVND (reference sequence). Trimming removed 9 bases from V and 1 base from J; junction bases left unmatched: 9. The CDR3 totals 16 residues. In DNA form, the CDR3 reads TGTGCCAGCCAGAAGACAGGGGGAAAGAACACCGGGGAGCTGTTTTTT. It codes for CASQKTGGKNTGELFF.

The chain combines TRBV7-2 with TRBJ1-3, with a weak D call TRBD1 (6 bases). Germline V lookup: CDR1 SGHTA, CDR2 FQGNSA. The CDR3 covers 15 residues. V was cut by 2 bases and J by 4 bases, with 12 bases left in between. The CDR3 coding sequence is TGTGCCAGCAGCTTAAGGGGCCAGGGGGGAAACACCATATATTTT. It encodes CASSLRGQGGNTIYF.

This CDR3 is CASSQGLNTEAFF. CDR3 DNA sequence: TGTGCCAGCAGCCAAGGACTTAACACTGAAGCTTTCTTT. The chain joins TRBV6-5 to TRBJ1-1, with no clear D. This CDR3 has 13 residues. The germline gives CDR1 MNHEY, CDR2 SVGAGI. The V and J ends lost 6 bases and 2 bases respectively, with 10 bases between them.

V is TRBV4-3 and J is TRBJ2-3; 9 bases match TRBD2. This CDR3 region has 17 residues. Germline-derived CDR1 and CDR2 are LGHNA and YSLEER. The ends lost 3 bases at V and 6 bases at J; junction bases unmatched: 13. For the CDR3, the DNA is TGCGCCAGCAGCCAGGGGCACGGGACTAGCTTGAGGGATACGCAGTATTTT. Amino acid sequence: CASSQGHGTSLRDTQYF.

The V call is TRBV19, the J call TRBJ1-4; maybe TRBD1 (6 bases). The CDR3 length is 16 residues. Germline-derived CDR1 and CDR2 are LNHDA and SQIVND (reference sequence). The V end lost 5 bases, the J end lost 4 bases, and 17 bases lay between the germline ends. As DNA, the CDR3 is TGTGCCAGTAGTTCGCGGTACAGGGTCGATAATGAAAAACTGTTTTTT. Amino acid sequence: CASSSRYRVDNEKLFF.

CDR3 protein: CASSTTGSPLHF. In nucleotides, the CDR3 is TGTGCCAGCAGCACCACGGGATCACCCCTCCACTTT. This chain connects TRBV13 to TRBJ1-6; D unclear. This CDR3 has 12 amino acids. Germline lookup yields CDR1 PRHDT and CDR2 FYEKMQ (reference sequence). V shed 5 bases and J shed 10 bases, with 9 bases lying between them.

This chain uses TRBV6-5 with TRBJ2-1; weak D call: TRBD2 (7 bases). CDR1 and CDR2 (germline): MNHEY, SVGAGI. V was pared by 5 bases and J by 8 bases, with 16 bases between. The CDR3 sequence is 14 residues long. CDR3 sequence (DNA): TGTGCCAGCAGTCAGCCCCGGGGGGCGGATGAGCAGTTCTTC. Translated: CASSQPRGADEQFF.

The chain has TRBV6-6 and TRBJ2-5, with TRBD2 matching 9 bases. This CDR3 is 15 amino acids long. Germline V gene data show CDR1 as MNHNY and CDR2 as SVGAGI (reference sequence). The trim removed 8 bases at V and 0 bases at J, leaving 7 bases unmatched. The CDR3 region has the DNA TGTGCCAGCGGGTCTAGCGGGGAGTACCAAGAGACCCAGTACTTC. It specifies CASGSSGEYQETQYF.

This clone was counted between two and nine times. The chain uses TRBV5-1 and TRBJ1-5; D ambiguous. The V gene lost 0 bases and the J gene lost 5 bases, with 12 bases spanning the gap. The CDR3 loop spans 15 amino acids. Germline V gives CDR1 SGHRS, CDR2 YFSETQ. In nucleotides, the CDR3 is TGCGCCAGCAGCTTGGGAGCGGTTGGGGATCAGCCCCAGCATTTT. Translating it yields CASSLGAVGDQPQHF. Based on the CDR3 plus reference TRBV5-1 and TRBJ1-5, the full variable domain is KAGVTQTPRYLIKTRGQQVTLSCSPISGHRSVSWYQQTPGQGLQFLFEYFSETQRNKGNFPGRFSGRQFSNSRSEMNVSTLELGDSALYLCASSLGAVGDQPQHFGDGTRLSIL.

The rearrangement uses TRBV6-5 and TRBJ1-1; D not resolved. This CDR3 has 13 residues. V lost 6 bases, J lost 0 bases, and 8 bases lay in between. Germline V lookup: CDR1 MNHEY, CDR2 SVGAGI. In DNA form, the CDR3 reads TGTGCCAGCAGACAGACTATGAACACTGAAGCTTTCTTT. Translated: CASRQTMNTEAFF.

The gene calls are TRBV28 and TRBJ1-5, with D possibly TRBD1 on 5 matching bases. The CDR3 loop spans 14 amino acids. Trimming shortened V by 5 bases and J by 9 bases, and 17 bases separated the two germline ends. Germline V CDR1 and CDR2: MDHEN, SYDVKM. The chain's CDR3 is CASSGESGGRPQHF. The DNA for the CDR3 is TGTGCCAGCAGTGGAGAGTCGGGGGGAAGGCCCCAGCATTTT.

The rearrangement links TRBV10-3 to TRBJ1-5; possible D gene TRBD1, 6 bases. The CDR3 covers 14 residues. Trimming left V 3 bases short and J 2 bases short, with 8 bases between. CDR1 is ENHRY and CDR2 is SYGVKD in the germline V gene. CDR3 residues: CAISDRGGNQPQHF. The CDR3 bases are TGTGCCATCAGTGACAGGGGCGGCAATCAGCCCCAGCATTTT.

This chain uses TRBV6-2 or TRBV6-3 with TRBJ2-1; D call uncertain. Looked up from germline, CDR1 is MNHEY and CDR2 is SVGEGT. V shed 4 bases and J shed 8 bases, with 9 bases lying between them. The CDR3 is made up of 12 amino acids. The CDR3 loop reads CASSSYSYEQFF. The CDR3 DNA reads as TGTGCCAGCAGTTCCTACAGCTATGAGCAGTTCTTC.